This T cell receptor beta chain appears in the sequencing data of a study of blood T cell repertoires in COVID-19. Background on the study: Sources were T cells, B-cell-depleted T cells, or PBMCs; the material itself was cDNA or gDNA.

The table came from immunoSEQ multiplex PCR; TCRdb's copy has only in-frame clones and leaves some out. Among some 190,000 clones, 75% to 90% were seen once, and the ten largest hold just under 8.5%. After removal of 4 bases from V and 9 bases from J, the junction contained 10 bases not matched to a gene. Germline V gene sequence: CDR1 GTSNPN, CDR2 SVGIG (reference sequence). The CDR3 runs 15 residues. This clone was seen only once. The receptor comes from a woman in her sixties with acute or convalescent COVID-19. The sequencing input was peripheral blood. The V gene is TRBV30, the J gene TRBJ2-1; TRBD2 aligns across 12 bases. In nucleotides, the CDR3 is TGTGCCTGGACCCAGACCCTAGCGGGAGGGACTGAGCAGTTCTTC. It yields the protein CAWTQTLAGGTEQFF. The full variable domain, its missing parts supplied by reference TRBV30 and TRBJ2-1, is SQTIHQWPATLVQPVGSPLSLECTVEGTSNPNLYWYRQAAGRGLQLLFYSVGIGQISSEVPQNLSASRPQDRQFILSSKKLLLSDSGFYLCAWTQTLAGGTEQFFGPGTRLTVL.